This T cell receptor (beta chain) was obtained from a study of cytomegalovirus exposure and HLA in healthy donors. About the study: Genotyping of more than 300 donors showed that approximately 83% belonged to the Caucasian-associated ancestry cluster. Whole-study results and caveats: Several V segments, TRBV6-2 and TRBV6-3 among them, could not be told apart and were dropped.

In the PCR, 60 Vbeta and 13 Jbeta primers were used. Sequencing was performed with immunoSEQ multiplex PCR; in TCRdb, only in-frame clones are kept and a portion is missing. The table lists 200,000 to 250,000 clones, roughly 80% of them singletons. For this clone: Its specificity is not known.

After removal of 3 bases from V and 3 bases from J, the junction contained 7 bases not matched to a gene. CDR1 and CDR2 from the germline V gene are GTSNPN and SVGIG (reference sequence). The CDR3 is made up of 14 amino acids. The study sampled nominally healthy donors, though unrecorded immune exposures were likely. J is TRBJ1-1 and V is TRBV30; 7 positions match TRBD1. The receptor was derived from a girl aged 2-9 years in good health and CMV-seronegative. The sample taken for sequencing was PBMCs. CDR3 loop: CAWRRDRLDTEAFF. The CDR3 DNA is TGTGCCTGGAGACGGGACAGATTGGACACTGAAGCTTTCTTT.